These 18 T cell receptor beta chains share one sample of origin, sequenced in a study of control samples from healthy donors and cancer patients. TCRdb's copy holds only in-frame clones and misses some; the assay was immunoSEQ multiplex PCR. The data show just under 100,000 clones, 85% to 95% seen once. Sequencing was carried out using blood. The receptors here all came from a man aged 18 to 35 in good health.

The chain is built from TRBV9 and TRBJ2-1; 10 nucleotides align to TRBD2. The germline gives CDR1 SGDLS, CDR2 YYNGEE. The CDR3 runs 16 residues. The ends lost 0 bases at V and 8 bases at J; junction bases unmatched: 8. The CDR3 nucleotides read TGTGCCAGCAGCGTAGCTAGCGGGAGAGGTGTGGATGAGCAGTTCTTC. Translated, it gives CASSVASGRGVDEQFF.

This clone was counted a single time. The rearrangement uses TRBV3-1 (or the pseudogene TRBV3-2) and TRBJ1-2; possibly TRBD1 for D (6 bases). Germline CDR1 reads LGHDT; CDR2 reads YNNKEL (reference sequence). V lost 0 bases, J lost 5 bases, and 19 bases lay in between. The CDR3 runs 17 residues. CDR3: CASSQESGGQRWYGYTF. The CDR3 coding sequence is TGTGCCAGCAGCCAAGAATCCGGGGGGCAAAGGTGGTATGGCTACACCTTC.

This chain uses TRBV11-2 with TRBJ2-4; 10 bases are a match to TRBD2. The CDR3 length is 16 residues. J was trimmed by 6 bases and V by 5 bases; bases with no gene match: 10. Germline loops: CDR1 SGHAT, CDR2 FQNNGV. The CDR3 spells CASSASSGSSLNIQYF. DNA of the CDR3: TGTGCCAGCAGCGCGTCTAGCGGGAGTAGTTTAAACATTCAGTACTTC.

This sequence joins TRBV5-5 and TRBJ1-2; D uncertain. The CDR3 is 13 amino acids. Deletions cut 1 base from V and 7 bases from J, with 11 bases between. CDR1 and CDR2 from the germline V gene are SGHKS and YYEKEE (reference sequence). The CDR3 nucleotides are TGTGCCAGCAGCTTGCAAGGGCCCGGTGGCTACACCTTC. As protein: CASSLQGPGGYTF.

The J gene is TRBJ1-6, the V gene TRBV19, with D uncertain. V shed 0 bases and J shed 8 bases, with 11 bases lying between them. The CDR3 extends over 15 amino acids. Germline V gene sequence: CDR1 LNHDA, CDR2 SQIVND (reference sequence). The CDR3: CASSIDTGSHSPLHF. CDR3 DNA: TGTGCCAGTAGTATAGATACCGGGTCGCATTCACCCCTCCACTTT.

This chain joins TRBV7-9 and TRBJ1-6; TRBD1 is a possible D gene (5 bases). The germline gives CDR1 SEHNR, CDR2 FQNEAQ (reference sequence). CDR3 length equals 13 residues. Trimming stripped 5 bases from V and 11 bases from J, with 13 bases between. DNA of the CDR3: TGTGCCAGCAGCGTCCGGGACCGCACACCCCTCCACTTT. Protein: CASSVRDRTPLHF.

The rearrangement uses TRBV5-1 and TRBJ1-1; weak D call: TRBD1 (5 bases). The CDR3 covers 13 residues. V was cut by 3 bases and J by 4 bases, with 10 bases left in between. Germline V lookup: CDR1 SGHRS, CDR2 YFSETQ. The CDR3 DNA follows: TGCGCCAGCAGCTCTTCAGGGTTCACTGAAGCTTTCTTT. It specifies CASSSSGFTEAFF. Full variable domain (remainder filled in from reference TRBV5-1 and TRBJ1-1): KAGVTQTPRYLIKTRGQQVTLSCSPISGHRSVSWYQQTPGQGLQFLFEYFSETQRNKGNFPGRFSGRQFSNSRSEMNVSTLELGDSALYLCASSSSGFTEAFFGQGTRLTVV.

The chain is built from TRBV30 and TRBJ2-7; D may be TRBD2 (5 bases). There are 16 residues in the CDR3. Per germline, CDR1 GTSNPN and CDR2 SVGIG (reference sequence). V was pared by 0 bases and J by 3 bases, with 18 bases between. CDR3 in DNA: TGTGCCTGGAGTGTACTCCCCCCACCGGGGTTCTACGAGCAGTACTTC. Its protein product is CAWSVLPPPGFYEQYF.

The rearrangement uses TRBV28 and TRBJ2-5, with D perhaps matching TRBD2 (7 bases). The CDR3 loop spans 16 amino acids. Germline V CDR1 and CDR2: MDHEN, SYDVKM. The V gene lost 2 bases and the J gene lost 5 bases, with 18 bases spanning the gap. The CDR3 protein is CASSLRGEGHGETQYF. For the CDR3, the DNA is TGTGCCAGCAGTTTAAGGGGGGAGGGCCACGGGGAGACCCAGTACTTC.

V and J are TRBV21-1 and TRBJ1-1. TRBV21-1 is shown as a pseudogene. CDR3 length: 18 residues. The CDR3 coding sequence is TGTGCCAGCAGCGCTCCTAACGGGAGCACGGGGCTTAACACTGAAGCTTTCTTT. It specifies CASSAPNGSTGLNTEAFF.

This clone occurred once. This chain uses TRBV2 with TRBJ2-5, with 8 bases identical to TRBD1. The germline V gene encodes CDR1 SNHLY and CDR2 FYNNEI. This CDR3 region has 16 residues. V dropped 2 bases and J dropped 0; count of bases not matched to a gene: 5. This chain's CDR3 is CASSERPQGDQETQYF. The CDR3 region has the DNA TGTGCCAGCAGTGAACGACCACAGGGGGACCAAGAGACCCAGTACTTC.

The table lists this clone with many counts. J is TRBJ1-1 and V is TRBV5-5; D remains ambiguous. Germline assignment: CDR1 SGHKS and CDR2 YYEKEE (reference sequence). The germline V and J ends were trimmed by 3 bases and 4 bases, with 4 bases remaining between them. This CDR3 region has 11 residues. The CDR3 DNA sequence: TGTGCCAGCAGCTGGGGCACTGAAGCTTTCTTT. As protein: CASSWGTEAFF.

The sample holds a few counts of this clone. The gene calls are TRBV5-1 and TRBJ1-5; TRBD1 aligns across 7 bases. The V gene end was trimmed by 4 bases and the J gene end by 0 bases; junction bases not matched to a gene: 13. The CDR3 is 18 amino acids. Germline CDR1 reads SGHRS; CDR2 reads YFSETQ. In DNA, the CDR3 is TGCGCCAGCAGCGGGAACAGGGGCTCTGGCTATAGCAATCAGCCCCAGCATTTT. This translates into CASSGNRGSGYSNQPQHF.

CDR3 in DNA: TGTGCCAGTGAACGGGGGGCGGGAGGGGGCAATGAGCAGTTCTTC. Translated: CASERGAGGGNEQFF. The gene calls are TRBV6-5 and TRBJ2-1; 9 bases are a match to TRBD2. CDR3 size: 15 residues. J lost 6 bases, V lost 9 bases, and 12 bases had no gene match. CDR1 and CDR2 (germline): MNHEY, SVGAGI.

The V and J genes are TRBV28 and TRBJ1-1; unclear D gene. V lost 6 bases and J 4 bases, leaving 15 bases between the germline ends. From germline, CDR1 is MDHEN and CDR2 SYDVKM. This CDR3 contains 14 residues. The CDR3 DNA sequence: TGTGCCAGCAGCTTAACCGTACCCAGCACTGAAGCTTTCTTT. Protein sequence: CASSLTVPSTEAFF.

The V call is TRBV2, the J call TRBJ1-3; D not certain. V shed 8 bases and J shed 0 bases, with 17 bases lying between them. Germline CDR1 is SNHLY and CDR2 is FYNNEI. The CDR3 spans 16 residues. The CDR3 bases are TGTGCCAGCGCGCCCTGGGAGAATAACTCTGGAAACACCATATATTTT. This gives the protein CASAPWENNSGNTIYF.

This clone was seen just once. The chain links TRBV30 to TRBJ2-5; 7 bases align to TRBD1. Trimming cost V 0 bases and J 5 bases; bases outside gene matches: 6. This CDR3 comprises 14 residues. Germline lookup yields CDR1 GTSNPN and CDR2 SVGIG (reference sequence). In DNA, the CDR3 is TGTGCCTGGAGTGTGGGACAGTCGGTGGAGACCCAGTACTTC. The encoded protein is CAWSVGQSVETQYF. Full variable domain (missing parts from reference TRBV30 and TRBJ2-5): SQTIHQWPATLVQPVGSPLSLECTVEGTSNPNLYWYRQAAGRGLQLLFYSVGIGQISSEVPQNLSASRPQDRQFILSSKKLLLSDSGFYLCAWSVGQSVETQYFGPGTRLLVL.

This clone was counted a few times. The chain employs TRBV7-5 and TRBJ1-4. TRBV7-5 is an annotated pseudogene. This CDR3 is built from 15 residues. The CDR3 loop reads CVRIPWGSTNEKLFF. The CDR3, as DNA: TGTGTCAGAATCCCTTGGGGATCAACTAATGAAAAACTGTTTTTT.